This entry is about one T cell receptor beta chain. Its antigen target is currently unknown. This specimen comes from a study of cytomegalovirus exposure and HLA in healthy donors (TCRdb year 2017). Notes on the research overall: An earlier analysis of about 560 of the donors reported 250 to 300 Gb of sequence data and 117 million unique TCR beta sequences obtained from approximately 180 million T cells. About 280 gigabases of sequencing data and 75 million to 85 million unique TCR sequences made up an early release that covered several hundred HLA-typed donors. Of the 300 to 500 genotyped donors, 65% to 90% were placed in the genetic ancestry cluster associated with self-reported Caucasian donors. The study aimed to test whether cataloging public T cell receptors could reveal signatures of past pathogen exposure. The study profiled the T cell repertoires of 666 subjects by immunosequencing and related them to cytomegalovirus serostatus. Besides the first cohort of 500 to 700 subjects, a separate validation cohort made up of over 95 different subjects was used. To predict cytomegalovirus infection status, the study brought together high-throughput TCR immunosequencing, statistical association of individual TCRs with disease status, and machine learning. To study patterns of TCR occurrence, a later analysis re-analyzed previously published TCR beta repertoires from several hundred donors and added high-resolution HLA genotyping. Rather than drawing on any new phenotypic data, the later analysis identified candidate immune exposures from TCR beta sequences and the way those sequences occurred across donors. An earlier analysis of around 640 of the donors used high-throughput TCR beta sequencing to judge whether each TCR beta V gene segment behaved as functional or pseudogenic. Donor age, sex, ethnicity and CMV serostatus were collected together with the repertoire data. Genome-wide SNP genotypes for about three fifths of the 666 donors were used in a later genetic analysis, which treated that subset as a discovery cohort. All discovery cohort repertoires had been generated using a single sequencing platform. Both class I and class II loci were covered by HLA typing, at four-digit resolution. Typing coverage varied by locus: about 629-630 donors for A, B, C, DRB1 and DQB1; 500 to 550 for DQA1; more than 600 for DPA1; roughly 470 for DPB1. Roughly 5 DR-DQ haplotypes were handled as single units for association and clustering, since linkage in the cohort was strong. On average, 235,054 unique TCR beta nucleotide sequences were sequenced per donor among several hundred genotyped donors of the cohort, with about 19% of those sequences being non-productive.

Receptors were amplified or captured by the immunoSEQ multiplex PCR assay. For the multiplex PCR, a mixture combining 60 forward primers for TCR Vbeta segments and 13 reverse primers for TCR Jbeta segments was used. The CDR3 region of rearranged TCR beta genes was amplified from genomic DNA with a multiplex PCR assay. Amplified TCR beta libraries were sequenced as 87-base-pair reads on the Illumina HiSeq System. In the original analysis: A later analysis counted some 80 million unique TCR beta chains across the 550 to 750 repertoires, and 9 million to 14 million of these chains were shared by at least two donors. To remove PCR and sequencing errors, raw reads were error-corrected and collapsed into unique sequences using a nearest-neighbor algorithm that merged closely related sequences. V, D and J gene segments were assigned by aligning CDR3 sequences to IMGT reference sequences. For a sequence to be retained, a match of at least six nucleotides was required to both a V gene segment and a J gene segment. A rearrangement counted as productive if the CDR3 had no stop codons and remained in frame with V and J, and every other rearrangement counted as non-productive. Following IMGT convention, CDR3 was defined as the stretch from the second conserved V-encoded cysteine to the conserved J-encoded phenylalanine. In an earlier analysis of 550 to 650 of the donors, sequences lacking an unambiguous match to a single V gene segment were excluded. An earlier analysis of fewer than 650 of the donors classified V segments as functional when productive rearrangements were above 56.7% and as segregating when the standard deviation between donors was above 5%. A statistical classification framework was developed to diagnose cytomegalovirus status using the catalog of TCR beta chain sequences. In a later analysis, V and J genes were assigned by comparing TCR nucleotide sequences against IMGT/GENE-DB human TR gene sequences. The TCRdist pipeline was used in a later analysis to assign CDR3 sequences and most-parsimonious VDJ recombination scenarios. In a later analysis, each TCR beta chain was defined by its CDR3 amino acid sequence together with its V-gene family, and reads lacking a unique V-gene family were excluded. As a way to deal with suspected cross-contamination and a sequencing artifact, a later analysis dropped nearly 600 nucleotide sequences that were highly shared and had low generation probability. In a later analysis, a clonal expansion index was calculated for each public chain from normalized within-repertoire ranks of inferred template counts. In a later analysis, generation probabilities were computed with a VDJ recombination model fitted to out-of-frame rearrangements, and the resulting probabilities were checked against IGoR. In a later analysis, hypergeometric tests were used to score TCR-TCR, TCR-HLA and TCR-CMV co-occurrence, with a repertoire-size bias correction applied to TCR pairs. To estimate false discovery rates, a later analysis permuted the HLA or CMV assignments 20 times. In a later analysis, co-occurring TCRs were grouped using DBSCAN, and TCRdist sequence similarity was added for clustering within HLA-allele-positive subsets. Co-occurrence clustering excluded repertoires with fewer than 30,000 or more than 120,000 public chains, plus five with anomalous nucleotide sharing. Entries here come from immuneACCESS through TCRdb and include only in-frame sequences with V and J called. Some clones fail to appear in such tables; in the studies checked, an unresolved V gene covers under half of the shortfall, and the cause of the remainder is unknown. V, J and clone size were drawn from that table, and D and trimming were deduced from the DNA. The sample's own table lists 55,000 to 65,000 clones. Of the sample, 3.6% falls within the top ten clones.

The cohort was made up of roughly 670 healthy bone marrow donors. At the time of sampling, all cohort members were nominally healthy, though unrecorded immune exposures were likely present. The donor tested CMV seronegative, placing the donor among the 350 to 400 seronegative members of the cohort. Each donor provided a peripheral blood sample, and peripheral blood mononuclear cells were used for TCR beta sequencing. The Qiagen DNeasy Blood Extraction Kit was used to extract genomic DNA from the blood cell samples. The germline V gene yields SGHVS for CDR1 and FQNEAQ for CDR2. Inclusive of the bounding cysteine and phenylalanine, the CDR3 is 16 residues long. Only the CDR3 DNA stays, 48 bases, in frame from base 1. Relative to germline, V is missing 5 bases and J is missing 7 bases, with 14 bases of the junction outside any gene match. General study outcomes and caveats: When HLA alleles, especially DR and DQ, strongly co-occurred, TCR associations were difficult to assign to individual alleles. According to a later genetic analysis, donors in an Asian-associated ancestry cluster had fewer N-insertions in productive TCRs than the roughly 700-donor mean. An earlier analysis of around 500 of the donors showed that most TCR beta V segments appeared in productive rearrangements either about 87% or about 30% of the time, which broadly matched IMGT annotations. A group of highly shared sequence variants was considered likely to be a technical artifact of the sequencing pipeline. Linkage disequilibrium might explain the correlated functional status among segregating V segments, but an unknown experimental factor could not be excluded. In this cohort, only TCR beta chains were sequenced, and detectable features were limited by the absence of alpha or paired-chain data. Most CMV-associated TCR beta chains appeared to be HLA-restricted in a later analysis, and the HLA associations seemed to be driven largely by CMV exposure. In a later genetic analysis, a missense DCLRE1C variant was associated with V-gene and J-gene trimming of TCR beta chains, and the association was replicated in an independent cohort. The study gave a list of 150 to 200 TCR beta chains associated with cytomegalovirus. It was suggested by the authors that the approach could potentially be generalized to other disease states and immunological phenotypes. Because the 87-base-pair reads could not distinguish some IMGT-functional V segments, including TRBV6-2 and TRBV6-3, those segments were excluded. Sequencing depth was assumed to be roughly uniform across donors in the presence/absence analyses, though that assumption may not hold. A further reported finding was that TCR beta sequences accurately predicted the HLA-A and HLA-B alleles for most subjects in the first cohort. Specific HLA alleles were associated with 15,000 to 20,000 TCR beta sequences at a false discovery rate of 0.05 in a later analysis. HLA typing was unavailable for some donors at each locus, so association tests used only the typed subset. In a later analysis, HLA-associated TCR beta chains were found to be more clonally expanded and to have lower generation probabilities than equally common non-associated chains. The earlier analysis of a few hundred of the donors excluded about 16 rarely observed V segments, including chromosome 9 orphons, because counts were too low. The only immune exposure information available for the cohort was CMV serostatus. A later analysis reported that several top co-occurrence clusters appeared linked to parvovirus B19, influenza, CMV and Epstein-Barr virus. Most TCR sequences were observed very rarely across donors, whereas some public TCRs were present in many individuals. A later analysis found that TCR association rates varied across HLA loci, with DRB1 alleles showing the most associated TCRs and HLA-C alleles the fewest. A few of the identified cytomegalovirus-associated TCR beta chains were confirmed in vitro to be specific for cytomegalovirus antigens. The classifier was reported to diagnose cytomegalovirus status with high specificity and sensitivity in both the original and validation cohorts.

This clonotype was obtained from a woman aged 18-29 years in good health and CMV-seronegative. The chain uses TRBV7-8 and TRBJ2-1; 7 central bases correspond to TRBD2. Sequencing was performed on PBMCs. The base sequence is TGTGCCAGCAGCCGGCCACGGAGGCGGGAGCAAAATGAGCAGTTCTTC. Its protein product is CASSRPRRREQNEQFF.